This T cell receptor (beta chain) appears in the sequencing data of a study of T cell repertoires in cytomegalovirus infection. Study overall: Public TCR beta signatures were indicative of both CMV infection and a matching HLA type.

TCRdb passed the reads through MiXCR, listing each CDR3 protein once. The sample holds some 300,000 distinct CDR3 sequences; 9.6% are singletons and the top ten take around 2.5%. At least ten counts were recorded for this clonotype. The V and J ends lost 10 bases and 0 bases respectively, with 16 bases between them. CDR1 is ENHRY, CDR2 SYGVKD, per germline. The length of the CDR3 is 14 residues. The sequence was collected from a human donor in good health (CMV status not recorded). Some clones in this sample may be carry-over from other donors' samples. What was sequenced was PBMCs. This chain uses TRBV10-3 with TRBJ2-7; possibly TRBD1 for D (5 bases). CDR3 DNA: TGTGCCACCCTACCCCTACAGGACTCCTACGAGCAGTACTTC. It encodes CATLPLQDSYEQYF.